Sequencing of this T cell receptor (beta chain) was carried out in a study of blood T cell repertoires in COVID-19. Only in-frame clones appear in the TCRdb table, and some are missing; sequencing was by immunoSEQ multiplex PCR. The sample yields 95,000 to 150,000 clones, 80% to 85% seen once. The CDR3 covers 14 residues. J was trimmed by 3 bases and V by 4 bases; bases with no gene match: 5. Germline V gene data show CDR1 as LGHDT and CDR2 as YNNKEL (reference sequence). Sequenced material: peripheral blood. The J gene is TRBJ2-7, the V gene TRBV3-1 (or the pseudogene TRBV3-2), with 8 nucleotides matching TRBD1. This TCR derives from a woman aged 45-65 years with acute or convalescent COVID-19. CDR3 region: CASSPTGVFYEQYF. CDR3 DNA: TGTGCCAGCAGCCCGACAGGGGTTTTCTACGAGCAGTACTTC.